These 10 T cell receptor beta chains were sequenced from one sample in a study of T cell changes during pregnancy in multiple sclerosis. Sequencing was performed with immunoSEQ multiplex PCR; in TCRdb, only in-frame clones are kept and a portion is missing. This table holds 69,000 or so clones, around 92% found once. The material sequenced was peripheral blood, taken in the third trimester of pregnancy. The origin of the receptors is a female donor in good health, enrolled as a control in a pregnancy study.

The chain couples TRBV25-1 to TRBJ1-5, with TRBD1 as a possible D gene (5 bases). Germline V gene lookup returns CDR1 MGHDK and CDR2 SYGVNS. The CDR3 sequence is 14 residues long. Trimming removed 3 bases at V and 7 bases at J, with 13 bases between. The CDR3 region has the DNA TGTGCCAGCAGTGAGTCCGGGGGAGGCCAGCCCCAGCATTTT. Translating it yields CASSESGGGQPQHF.

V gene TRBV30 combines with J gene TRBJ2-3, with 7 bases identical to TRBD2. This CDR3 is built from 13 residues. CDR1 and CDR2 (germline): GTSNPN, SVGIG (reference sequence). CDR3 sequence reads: CAKDGGGRDTQYF. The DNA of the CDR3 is TGTGCAAAGGATGGGGGGGGTCGGGATACGCAGTATTTT.

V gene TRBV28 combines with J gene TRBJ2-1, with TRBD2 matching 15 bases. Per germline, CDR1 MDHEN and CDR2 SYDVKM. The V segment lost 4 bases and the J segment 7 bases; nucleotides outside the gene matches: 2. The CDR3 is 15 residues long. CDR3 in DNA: TGTGCCAGCAGTTCCGGGACTAGCGGGAGGAATGAGCAGTTCTTC. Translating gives CASSSGTSGRNEQFF. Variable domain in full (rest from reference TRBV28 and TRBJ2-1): DVKVTQSSRYLVKRTGEKVFLECVQDMDHENMFWYRQDPGLGLRLIYFSYDVKMKEKGDIPEGYSVSREKKERFSLILESASTNQTSMYLCASSSGTSGRNEQFFGPGTRLTVL.

CDR3 amino acids: CASSLGASGRAQENIQYF. As DNA, the CDR3 is TGTGCCAGCAGCTTGGGGGCGAGCGGGAGGGCCCAGGAAAACATTCAGTACTTC. The chain recombines TRBV5-4 with TRBJ2-4; TRBD2 matches at 10 bases. Germline lookup yields CDR1 SGHNT and CDR2 YYREEE (reference sequence). V trimming: 0 bases; J trimming: 5 bases; junction bases outside the gene matches: 11. CDR3 length equals 18 residues.

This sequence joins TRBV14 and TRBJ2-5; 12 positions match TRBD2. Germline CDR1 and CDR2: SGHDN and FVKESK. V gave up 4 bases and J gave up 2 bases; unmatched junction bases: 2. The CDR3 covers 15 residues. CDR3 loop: CASSPLAGGQETQYF. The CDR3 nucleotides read TGTGCCAGCAGCCCGCTAGCGGGAGGGCAAGAGACCCAGTACTTC.

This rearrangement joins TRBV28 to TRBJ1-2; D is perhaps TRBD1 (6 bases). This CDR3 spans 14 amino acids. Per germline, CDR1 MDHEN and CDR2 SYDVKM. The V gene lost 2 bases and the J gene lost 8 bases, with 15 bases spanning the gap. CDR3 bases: TGTGCCAGCAGTTTAGCGGGGGCATCGACGGGCTACACCTTC. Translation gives CASSLAGASTGYTF.

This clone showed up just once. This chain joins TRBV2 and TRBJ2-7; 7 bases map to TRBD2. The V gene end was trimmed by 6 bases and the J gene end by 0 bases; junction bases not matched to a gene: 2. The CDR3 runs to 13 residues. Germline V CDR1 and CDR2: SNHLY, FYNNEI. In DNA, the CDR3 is TGTGCCAGCAGAGCGGGGCACTCCTACGAGCAGTACTTC. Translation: CASRAGHSYEQYF. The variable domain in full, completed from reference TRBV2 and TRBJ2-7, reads EPEVTQTPSHQVTQMGQEVILRCVPISNHLYFYWYRQILGQKVEFLVSFYNNEISEKSEIFDDQFSVERPDGSNFTLKIRSTKLEDSAMYFCASRAGHSYEQYFGPGTRLTVT.

The CDR3 DNA reads as TGTGCCAGCAGTTACAAAGGGGCTCAAGTCCTCTACGAGCAGTACTTC. Translated: CASSYKGAQVLYEQYF. This rearrangement joins TRBV6-5 to TRBJ2-7, with TRBD1 as a possible D gene (5 bases). The ends were cut back, 2 bases at V and 3 bases at J, with 17 bases in the middle. The germline V gene has CDR1 MNHEY and CDR2 SVGAGI. The CDR3 extends over 16 amino acids.

CDR3 DNA: TGTGCCAGTTCTCACAGGGAGAGGTCACCCCTCCACTTT. This gives the protein CASSHRERSPLHF. This rearrangement joins TRBV19 to TRBJ1-6; possible D gene TRBD1, 6 bases. V shed 8 bases and J shed 10 bases, with 15 bases lying between them. CDR1 is LNHDA and CDR2 is SQIVND in the germline V gene (reference sequence). The CDR3 contains 13 residues.

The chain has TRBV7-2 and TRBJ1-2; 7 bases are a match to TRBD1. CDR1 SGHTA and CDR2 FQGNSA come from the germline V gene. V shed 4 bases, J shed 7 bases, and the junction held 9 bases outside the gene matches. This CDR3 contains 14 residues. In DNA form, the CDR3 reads TGTGCCAGCAGCTCCCAAGGGGGCGAGCTTGGCTACACCTTC. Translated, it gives CASSSQGGELGYTF.